A selection of T cell receptor beta chains follows, all from one sample in a study of blood T cell repertoires in COVID-19. Sequencing was performed with immunoSEQ multiplex PCR; in TCRdb, only in-frame clones are kept and a portion is missing. The repertoire holds fewer than 300,000 clones, with roughly 92% as singletons. Sequencing used peripheral blood. Receptors were obtained from a woman aged 30 to 39 with COVID-19, enrolled during active disease. CDR3s include the opening cysteine and the closing phenylalanine or tryptophan. The order of the fields is clone size, J gene, V gene, CDR3 protein. Size is stated for part of the rows, as once, few or many counts, or as a class when the clone is expanded.

once TRBJ1-1 TRBV7-9 CASSWTENTEAFF
NA TRBJ1-5 TRBV19 CASSRSREQPQHF
few TRBJ1-1 TRBV7-9 CASSPQTTGGTTEAFF
NA TRBJ1-5 TRBV19 CASSRTGEWSQPQHF
once TRBJ2-1 TRBV2 CASRPDSDEQFF
NA TRBJ1-5 TRBV19 CASSMVSTGHYPNQPQHF
NA TRBJ1-2 TRBV4-1 CASSQGPGTGYGYTF
NA TRBJ1-2 TRBV28 CASSLLAPGTGKHGYTF
NA TRBJ2-7 TRBV13 CASSPKTSSGLTYEQYF
once TRBJ1-3 TRBV30 CAWKSGTAGNTIYF
NA TRBJ2-7 TRBV29-1 CSVGTSGSSYEQYF
NA TRBJ1-5 TRBV6-1 CASSDLAGVRYSNQPQHF
NA TRBJ1-4 TRBV9 CASSGGNEKLFF
NA TRBJ1-3 TRBV5-6 CATRASSGNTIYF
NA TRBJ1-5 TRBV2 CASSLTGGNQPQHF
NA TRBJ1-6 TRBV24-1 CATSDLKGAYNSPLHF
NA TRBJ1-5 TRBV25-1 CASSGTGGRQPQHF
NA TRBJ2-2 TRBV29-1 CSVEPQGSTGELFF
NA TRBJ2-7 TRBV28 CASSRSGKVQYF
NA TRBJ1-1 TRBV2 CASSGVMNTEAFF
many TRBJ1-5 TRBV19 CASSRGDRPFNQPQHF
NA TRBJ2-7 TRBV27 CASSRRTGVYEQYF
NA TRBJ1-5 TRBV2 CASSEMGSQPQHF
NA TRBJ2-7 TRBV3-1/TRBV3-2 CASSQARLAGEQYF
NA TRBJ1-5 TRBV18 CASSRKQGSNQPQHF
NA TRBJ2-1 TRBV9 CASVGLANEQFF
NA TRBJ1-4 TRBV3-1/TRBV3-2 CASSQGQGHEKLFF
NA TRBJ2-3 TRBV5-1 CASSLQRLSTDTQYF
NA TRBJ1-1 TRBV5-5 CASSLMQGGTEAFF
NA TRBJ2-2 TRBV21-1 CASSNFRLAGSDTGELFF
NA TRBJ2-7 TRBV3-1/TRBV3-2 CASSQGDGQGVYEQYF
NA TRBJ2-1 TRBV4-2 CASSQWAGVGNEQFF
NA TRBJ2-2 TRBV24-1 CATSDSGRGSTGELFF
NA TRBJ1-6 TRBV6-5 CASTTGGRGNSPLHF
NA TRBJ2-3 TRBV9 CASSADSGRGTDTQYF
NA TRBJ1-1 TRBV5-1 CASSSGLGRTEAFF
NA TRBJ1-1 TRBV5-1 CASSPGQGEAFF
NA TRBJ1-1 TRBV6-5 CASSTDRGTEAFF
NA TRBJ1-5 TRBV11-3 CASSRNDRWRNQPQHF
NA TRBJ1-5 TRBV15 CATSFGENQPQHF
NA TRBJ1-1 TRBV19 CASSINSMNTEAFF
NA TRBJ1-2 TRBV19 CASSPATGYGYTF